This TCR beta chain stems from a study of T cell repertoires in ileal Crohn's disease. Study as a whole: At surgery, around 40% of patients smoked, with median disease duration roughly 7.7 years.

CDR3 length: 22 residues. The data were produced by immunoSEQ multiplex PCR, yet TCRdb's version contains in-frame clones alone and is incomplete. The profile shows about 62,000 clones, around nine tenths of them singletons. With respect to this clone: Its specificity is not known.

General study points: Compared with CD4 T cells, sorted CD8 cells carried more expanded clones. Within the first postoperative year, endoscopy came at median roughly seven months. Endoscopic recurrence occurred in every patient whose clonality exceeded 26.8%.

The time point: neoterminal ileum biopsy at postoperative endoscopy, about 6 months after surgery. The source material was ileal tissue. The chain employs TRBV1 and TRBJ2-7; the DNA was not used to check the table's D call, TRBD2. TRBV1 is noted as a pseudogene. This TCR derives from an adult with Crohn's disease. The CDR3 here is CTSSQDLGGPPGRPVEAYEQYV. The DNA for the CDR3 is TGCACCAGCAGCCAAGATCTTGGCGGGCCTCCCGGACGACCCGTCGAAGCCTACGAACAGTACGTC.